The clone carrying this T cell receptor beta chain was seen ten or more times. This specimen belongs to a study of immune heterogeneity within non-small cell lung tumors. In a multiplex PCR, 32 V and 13 J primers amplified TCR beta CDR3. Each CDR3 protein is one row after TCRdb ran MiXCR on the multiplex PCR reads. Among 8,500 to 13,000 distinct CDR3 sequences listed, around 30% were seen once. Bulk tumor genomic DNA (approximately 570 ng per sample) served as template. In surgery, several biopsies were collected from each primary tumor at widely spaced sites. Patients had untreated, newly diagnosed non-small cell lung cancer and underwent curative surgery. Germline V gene data show CDR1 as SNHLY and CDR2 as FYNNEI. This CDR3 is built from 14 residues. Trimming removed 3 bases at V and 5 bases at J, with 13 bases between.

The TCR was taken from a woman between 50 and 59 years old with non-small cell lung cancer. The rearrangement joins TRBV2 to TRBJ1-1, with D possibly TRBD1 on 5 matching bases. The specimen was lung tumor tissue. This chain's CDR3 is CASSEGGRGTEAFF. The DNA for the CDR3 is TGTGCCAGCAGTGAGGGGGGACGGGGAACTGAAGCTTTCTTT.